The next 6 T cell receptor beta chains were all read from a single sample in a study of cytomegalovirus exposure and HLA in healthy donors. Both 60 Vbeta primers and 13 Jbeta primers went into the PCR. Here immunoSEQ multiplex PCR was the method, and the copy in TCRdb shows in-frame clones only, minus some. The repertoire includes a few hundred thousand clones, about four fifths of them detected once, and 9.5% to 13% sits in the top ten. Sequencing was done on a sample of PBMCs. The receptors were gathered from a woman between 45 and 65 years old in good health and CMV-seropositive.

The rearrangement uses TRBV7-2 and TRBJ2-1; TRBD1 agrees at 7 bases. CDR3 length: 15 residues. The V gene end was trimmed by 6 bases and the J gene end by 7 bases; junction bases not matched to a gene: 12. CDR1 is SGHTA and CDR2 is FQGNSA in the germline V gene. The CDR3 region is CASSGWTGLGNEQFF. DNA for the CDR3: TGTGCCAGCAGTGGGTGGACAGGTCTCGGAAATGAGCAGTTCTTC.

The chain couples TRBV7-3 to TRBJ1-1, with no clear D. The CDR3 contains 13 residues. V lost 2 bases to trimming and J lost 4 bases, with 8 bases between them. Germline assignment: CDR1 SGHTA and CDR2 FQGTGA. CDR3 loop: CASSLSSSTEAFF. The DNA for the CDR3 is TGTGCCAGCAGCTTATCGTCCTCCACTGAAGCTTTCTTT.

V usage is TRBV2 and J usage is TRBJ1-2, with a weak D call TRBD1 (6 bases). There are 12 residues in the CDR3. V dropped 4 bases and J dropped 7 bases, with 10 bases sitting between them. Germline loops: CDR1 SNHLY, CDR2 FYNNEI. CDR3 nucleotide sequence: TGTGCCAGCAGTGCAGGGGTTGGTGGCTACACCTTC. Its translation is CASSAGVGGYTF.

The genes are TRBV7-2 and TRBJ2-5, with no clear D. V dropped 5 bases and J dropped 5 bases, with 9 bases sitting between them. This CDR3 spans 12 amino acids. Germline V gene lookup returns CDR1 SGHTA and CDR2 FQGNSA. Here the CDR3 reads CASSPTRETQYF. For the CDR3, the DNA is TGTGCCAGCAGCCCAACCAGGGAGACCCAGTACTTC.

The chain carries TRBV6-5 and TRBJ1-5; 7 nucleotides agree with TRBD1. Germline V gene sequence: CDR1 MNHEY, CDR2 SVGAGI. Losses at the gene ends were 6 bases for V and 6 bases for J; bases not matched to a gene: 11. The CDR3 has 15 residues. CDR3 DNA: TGTGCCAGCAGCCGCGGGGCAGGGGGAGGTCAGCCCCAGCATTTT. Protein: CASSRGAGGGQPQHF.

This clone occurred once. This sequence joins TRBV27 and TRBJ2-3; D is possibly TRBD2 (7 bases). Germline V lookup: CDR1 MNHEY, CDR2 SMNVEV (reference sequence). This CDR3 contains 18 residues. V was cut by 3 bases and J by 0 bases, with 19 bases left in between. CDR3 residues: CASSFGGGLGKSTDTQYF. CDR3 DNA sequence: TGTGCCAGCAGTTTTGGGGGGGGGCTTGGCAAAAGCACAGATACGCAGTATTTT.